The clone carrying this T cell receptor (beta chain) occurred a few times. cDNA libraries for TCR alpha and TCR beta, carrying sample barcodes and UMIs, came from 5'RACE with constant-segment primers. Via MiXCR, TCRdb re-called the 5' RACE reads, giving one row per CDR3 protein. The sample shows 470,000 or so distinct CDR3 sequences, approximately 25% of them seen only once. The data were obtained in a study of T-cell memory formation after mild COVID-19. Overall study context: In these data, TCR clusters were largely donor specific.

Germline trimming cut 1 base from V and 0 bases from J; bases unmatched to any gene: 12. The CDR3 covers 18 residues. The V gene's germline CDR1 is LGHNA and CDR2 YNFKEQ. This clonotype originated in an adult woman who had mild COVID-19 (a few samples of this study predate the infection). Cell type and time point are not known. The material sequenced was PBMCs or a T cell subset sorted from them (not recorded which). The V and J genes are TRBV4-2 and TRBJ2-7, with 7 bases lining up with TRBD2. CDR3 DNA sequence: TGTGCCAGCAGCCAAGGTTACCCTGGGGGGGGATACTCCTACGAGCAGTACTTC. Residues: CASSQGYPGGGYSYEQYF.